The rows below give T cell receptor beta chains drawn from one sample of a study of molecular identifiers for immune sequencing clone quantification. TCRdb reprocessed the PCR reads with MiXCR, giving one entry per CDR3 protein. This table holds approximately 630,000 distinct CDR3 sequences, less than 30% found once. Sequencing was done on a sample of naive CD8+ T cells from blood, with Jurkat cell RNA spiked in. The receptors here all came from a human donor in good health. Some libraries in this study had Jurkat cell RNA spiked in. The CDR3 runs from the conserved cysteine through the conserved F or W. A D gene is named only where the DNA matches it firmly. Not all rows give a size; the values are once, few, many and, for expanded clones, a class.

TRBJ2-7 TRBV7-9 NA NA CASSTDRHSYEQYF TGTGCCAGCAGCACCGACAGGCATTCCTACGAGCAGTACTTC
TRBJ1-6 TRBV4-1 NA many CASSPSRETLHF TGCGCCAGCAGCCCCTCCCGGGAAACCCTCCACTTT
TRBJ1-1 TRBV7-9 NA many CASSLEEGEPPEAFF TGTGCCAGCAGCTTAGAGGAGGGGGAACCGCCTGAAGCTTTCTTT
TRBJ2-1 TRBV15 NA NA CATSTSQGGYEQFF TGTGCCACCAGCACCAGTCAGGGGGGTTATGAGCAGTTCTTC
TRBJ2-2 TRBV7-9 NA many CASSSPGTGELFF TGTGCCAGCAGCTCGCCTGGCACCGGGGAGCTGTTTTTT
TRBJ2-3 TRBV28 TRBD2 many CASSPEREGLSTDTQYF TGTGCCAGCAGTCCCGAGCGGGAGGGGCTATCCACAGATACGCAGTATTTT
TRBJ1-3 TRBV30 NA NA CAWTADSSGNTIYF TGTGCCTGGACCGCCGATAGCTCTGGAAACACCATATATTTT
TRBJ2-1 TRBV11-3 NA few CASSQTGDEQFF TGTGCCAGCAGTCAAACGGGCGATGAGCAGTTCTTC
TRBJ1-4 TRBV5-1 NA NA CASSLEDGEKLFF TGCGCCAGCAGCTTGGAGGATGGGGAAAAACTGTTTTTT
TRBJ2-7 TRBV6-2/TRBV6-3 NA few CASSYSYRYEQYF TGTGCCAGCAGTTACTCCTACCGCTACGAGCAGTACTTC
TRBJ2-7 TRBV27 NA NA CASRISGVASYEQYF TGTGCCAGCAGAATATCCGGGGTCGCGTCCTACGAGCAGTACTTC
TRBJ2-6 TRBV6-2/TRBV6-3 TRBD1 few CASIETSWTGVLGGADVLTF TGTGCCAGCATCGAGACGTCCTGGACAGGGGTGTTGGGAGGGGCCGACGTCCTGACTTTC
TRBJ1-1 TRBV7-9 NA NA CASSLPGDAEAFF TGTGCCAGCAGCTTACCAGGGGACGCTGAAGCTTTCTTT
TRBJ1-3 TRBV7-9 NA NA CASSLEGGPPRNTIYF TGTGCCAGCAGCTTAGAGGGGGGTCCCCCGCGCAACACCATATATTTT
TRBJ2-3 TRBV2 NA many CASRSLSQYF TGTGCCAGCCGCAGCCTCTCGCAGTATTTT
TRBJ1-1 TRBV7-9 TRBD1 many CASSPPDRDGTEAFF TGTGCCAGCAGCCCCCCGGACAGGGACGGTACTGAAGCTTTCTTT
TRBJ2-1 TRBV28 TRBD2 NA CASSQMGLAGVRGQFF TGTGCCAGCAGTCAGATGGGACTAGCGGGAGTAAGGGGGCAGTTCTTC
TRBJ1-3 TRBV19 NA NA CASTAIEPGNPIYF TGTGCCAGTACCGCGATAGAACCTGGAAACCCCATATATTTT
TRBJ1-2 TRBV6-5 NA many CASSYGPALVPHF TGTGCCAGCAGTTACGGTCCCGCTTTGGTTCCCCACTTC
TRBJ2-2 TRBV20-1 TRBD2 many CSARDTGLRNTGELFF TGCAGTGCTAGAGACACGGGACTAAGGAACACCGGGGAGCTGTTTTTT
TRBJ2-2 TRBV20-1 NA many CSARDSHTGELFF TGCAGTGCTAGAGATTCCCACACCGGGGAGCTGTTTTTT
TRBJ2-7 TRBV4-3 NA NA CASSQNVDRTYEQYF TGCGCCAGCAGCCAAAACGTGGACAGAACCTACGAGCAGTACTTC
TRBJ2-2 TRBV24-1 NA NA CATSDGDLANTGELFF TGTGCCACCAGTGATGGGGACCTCGCGAACACCGGGGAGCTGTTTTTT
TRBJ1-2 TRBV6-5 TRBD1 NA CASSYSIQQGSNYGYTF TGTGCCAGCAGTTACTCGATCCAACAGGGGTCTAACTATGGCTACACCTTC
TRBJ1-4 TRBV4-1 NA few CASSTGQLDEKLFF TGCGCCAGCAGTACAGGACAGTTAGATGAAAAACTGTTTTTT
TRBJ2-3 TRBV6-2/TRBV6-3 NA NA CASSDTATPSTDTQYF TGTGCCAGCAGTGATACAGCTACACCCAGCACAGATACGCAGTATTTT
TRBJ2-7 TRBV29-1 NA many CSVEMTSSISSYEQYF TGCAGCGTTGAAATGACTTCTAGTATCAGCTCCTACGAGCAGTACTTC
TRBJ2-7 TRBV11-2 NA many CASSPGQTVGEQYF TGTGCCAGCAGCCCAGGACAGACCGTGGGTGAGCAGTACTTC
TRBJ1-2 TRBV2 NA many CASSEVQANYGYTF TGTGCCAGCAGTGAGGTGCAGGCGAATTATGGCTACACCTTC
TRBJ2-1 TRBV24-1 TRBD1 few CATSDSQGDNEQFF TGTGCCACCAGTGATTCCCAGGGGGACAATGAGCAGTTCTTC
TRBJ2-7 TRBV5-6 NA many CASSLGFLELSYEQYF TGTGCCAGCAGCTTGGGTTTTCTGGAGCTCTCCTACGAGCAGTACTTC
TRBJ2-1 TRBV4-3 TRBD2 few CASSQEGLAGVHEQFF TGCGCCAGCAGCCAAGAAGGACTAGCGGGAGTCCATGAGCAGTTCTTC
TRBJ1-1 TRBV7-9 TRBD1 many CASSLDRENTEAFF TGTGCCAGCAGCTTGGACAGGGAGAACACTGAAGCTTTCTTT
TRBJ2-7 TRBV12-3/TRBV12-4 NA NA CANSFGLGRVEQYF TGTGCCAACAGTTTCGGCCTTGGCCGAGTCGAGCAGTACTTC
TRBJ2-1 TRBV13 NA NA CASSPGDFQGEQFF TGTGCCAGCAGCCCCGGGGACTTCCAGGGTGAGCAGTTCTTC
TRBJ2-1 TRBV9 TRBD2 NA CASSLLAGGPGNEQFF TGTGCCAGCAGCCTCTTAGCGGGAGGGCCGGGGAATGAGCAGTTCTTC
TRBJ2-7 TRBV5-1 NA many CASSLGQQDYEEGCF TGCGCCAGCAGCTTGGGACAGCAAGATTACGAAGAGGGGTGCTTC
TRBJ2-5 TRBV12-3/TRBV12-4 NA many CASSPGANQETQYF TGTGCCAGCAGCCCGGGGGCCAACCAAGAGACCCAGTACTTC
TRBJ2-5 TRBV7-9 TRBD1 few CASSSNRGPYQETQYF TGTGCCAGCAGCTCAAACAGGGGTCCGTACCAAGAGACCCAGTACTTC
TRBJ2-5 TRBV2 NA many CASSEGTSSQETQYF TGTGCCAGCAGTGAAGGGACGAGCAGCCAAGAGACCCAGTACTTC